A single T cell receptor (beta chain) is shown here with its context. This sample is drawn from a study of shared clonotypes between healthy human individuals. As defined, naive CD8 cells were CD45RO-negative and positively selected for CCR7, with terminally differentiated effector memory CD45RA+ cells excluded. V was shortened by 0 bases and J by 7 bases, with 14 bases between the two germline ends. This CDR3 region has 15 residues. CDR1 and CDR2 from the germline V gene are SGHDT and YYEEEE. TCRdb's table, derived via immunoSEQ multiplex PCR, lists solely in-frame clones and lacks some. The data contain millions of clones, approximately 94% of them seen just once; the ten biggest clones take up about 1.1%.

The clonotype was recovered from a man between 18 and 35 years old in good health. The chain recombines TRBV5-6 with TRBJ2-1; tentative D call: TRBD1 (6 bases). Sample: naive CD8+ T cells sorted from blood. The CDR3 loop reads CASSLEGWQGNEQFF. The DNA of the CDR3 is TGTGCCAGCAGCTTGGAGGGTTGGCAGGGGAATGAGCAGTTCTTC.